This entry is about one TCR beta chain. Its target is unknown. TCRdb keeps only in-frame clones here, not all; method: immunoSEQ multiplex PCR. This table has 90,000 or so clones, 85% to 90% appearing once. This entry is derived from a study of OX40 agonist ivuxolimab in advanced cancers. Whole-study context: Intravenous ivuxolimab at 0.01 to 10 mg/kg was given to patients every 2 weeks. Three patients had partial responses: one hepatocellular carcinoma, two cutaneous melanoma. Study conclusions and caveats: There were also nonresponders showing low normalized T-cell clonal expansion.

Germline CDR1 and CDR2: LNHDA and SQIVND (reference sequence). V was trimmed by 7 bases and J by 8 bases, leaving 18 bases between them. The CDR3 extends over 14 amino acids. The cohort excluded patients with autoimmune disease history or systemic immunosuppression. This TCR was recovered from an adult with an advanced solid tumor such as melanoma, head and neck, liver or kidney cancer. The chain couples TRBV19 to TRBJ2-1; D is tentatively TRBD1 or TRBD2 (5 bases each). The sample in question was CD4+ or CD8+ T cells sorted from blood, obtained in a trial of the OX40 agonist ivuxolimab. CDR3 region: CASKNRGSRDEQFF. CDR3 sequence (DNA): TGTGCCAGTAAAAACCGGGGCAGCAGGGATGAGCAGTTCTTC. The full variable domain, rest sourced from reference TRBV19 and TRBJ2-1, is DGGITQSPKYLFRKEGQNVTLSCEQNLNHDAMYWYRQDPGQGLRLIYYSQIVNDFQKGDIAEGYSVSREKKESFPLTVTSAQKNPTAFYLCASKNRGSRDEQFFGPGTRLTVL.